This TCR beta chain was identified in a study of identical twins. The germline CDR1 and CDR2 sequences are MGHDK and SYGVNS. The CDR3 length is 17 residues. The ends lost 5 bases at V and 5 bases at J; junction bases unmatched: 15. After template switching added a universal primer site, the resulting cDNA carried unique molecular identifiers. MiXCR, run by TCRdb on the 5' RACE reads, gives a single entry per CDR3 protein. The sample shows hundreds of thousands of distinct CDR3 sequences, more than 6.5% of them seen only once. This clonotype was seen a few times. No antigen is known for it. Overall study results and limits: The study found excess low generation probability among twin-shared out-of-frame alpha sequences. Cord blood's abundant beta clonotypes had fewer insertions, unlike memory repertoires.

These sequences were also reported in another study, on yellow fever vaccine responses in identical twins. As reported in that work: Twins' vaccine T cell responses reportedly seemed partly convergent and partly personalized.

The sample was PBMCs. The V and J genes are TRBV25-1 and TRBJ2-1, with 7 bases aligning to TRBD2. The receptor's source is a woman aged 18-29 years in good health. CDR3 protein: CASSRFGGSSLNNEQFF. CDR3 coding DNA: TGTGCCAGCAGTAGGTTTGGCGGGAGCTCGTTAAACAATGAGCAGTTCTTC.